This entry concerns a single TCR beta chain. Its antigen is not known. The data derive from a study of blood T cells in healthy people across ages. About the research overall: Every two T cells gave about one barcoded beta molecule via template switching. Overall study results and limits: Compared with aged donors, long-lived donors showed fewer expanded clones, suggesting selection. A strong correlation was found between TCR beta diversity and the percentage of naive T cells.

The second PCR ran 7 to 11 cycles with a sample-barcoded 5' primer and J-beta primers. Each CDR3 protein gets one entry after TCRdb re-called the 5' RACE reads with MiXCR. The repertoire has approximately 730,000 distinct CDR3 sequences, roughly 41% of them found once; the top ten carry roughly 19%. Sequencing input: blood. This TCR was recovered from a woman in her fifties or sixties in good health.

CDR3 protein: CASSQGSHGYTF. CDR3 DNA: TGCGCCAGCAGCCAAGGATCACACGGCTACACCTTC. The rearrangement links TRBV4-1 to TRBJ1-2; no firm D call. Trimming left V 1 base short and J 8 bases short, with 8 bases between. The CDR3 consists of 12 residues. Germline values: CDR1 MGHRA, CDR2 YSYEKL.